A selection of T cell receptor beta chains follows, all from one sample in a study of T-cell memory formation after mild COVID-19. A single record per CDR3 protein comes from TCRdb applying MiXCR to the 5' RACE reads. The sample holds fewer than 250,000 distinct CDR3 sequences, approximately 15% seen once. The source material was PBMCs or a T cell subset sorted from them (not recorded which). Receptor source: an adult woman who had mild COVID-19 (a few samples of this study predate the infection). Cell type and time point are not known. The CDR3 runs from the conserved cysteine through the conserved F or W. The order of the fields is J gene, V gene, clone size, D gene, CDR3 DNA, CDR3 protein. D genes are given only for firm matches. Only some rows state a clone size, as once, few, many or a class for expanded clones.

J: TRBJ1-2; V: TRBV5-1; size: NA; D: NA; DNA: TGCGCCAGCAGCCCGGGCCCGGGACCTGGCTACACCTTC; CDR3: CASSPGPGPGYTF
J: TRBJ1-5; V: TRBV24-1; size: few; D: NA; DNA: TGTGCCACCAGTGTAGGGCGCCTCAATCAGCCCCAGCATTTT; CDR3: CATSVGRLNQPQHF
J: TRBJ2-1; V: TRBV19; size: NA; D: TRBD2; DNA: TGTGCCAGTAGTAGCGGTCTAGTAGCGGGAGTACGCTCCTACAATGAGCAGTTCTTC; CDR3: CASSSGLVAGVRSYNEQFF
J: TRBJ2-1; V: TRBV7-3; size: NA; D: TRBD1; DNA: TGTGCCAGCAGCTTAACGGGACAGGGGGCCTACAATGAGCAGTTCTTC; CDR3: CASSLTGQGAYNEQFF
J: TRBJ2-3; V: TRBV3-1; size: NA; D: NA; DNA: TGTGCCAGCAGCCAACCCGGACTCCTCCCGGATACGCAGTATTTT; CDR3: CASSQPGLLPDTQYF
J: TRBJ1-2; V: TRBV5-1; size: many; D: NA; DNA: TGCGCCAGCAGCTTGGTTGGGGAAAGAGATGGCTACACCTTC; CDR3: CASSLVGERDGYTF
J: TRBJ1-5; V: TRBV12-3/TRBV12-4; size: few; D: NA; DNA: TGTGCCAGCAGTTTCAACGTCAATCAGCCCCAGCATTTT; CDR3: CASSFNVNQPQHF
J: TRBJ1-4; V: TRBV28; size: NA; D: TRBD1; DNA: TGTGCCAGCAGTCCACGACAGGGGGCGCCTGAAAAACTGTTTTTT; CDR3: CASSPRQGAPEKLFF
J: TRBJ2-1; V: TRBV10-3; size: few; D: NA; DNA: TGTGCCATCAGTGAGTCGGGCGGGGGCCACTACAATGAGCAGTTCTTC; CDR3: CAISESGGGHYNEQFF
J: TRBJ2-3; V: TRBV2; size: NA; D: TRBD2; DNA: TGTGCCAGCAGTGTCCTACCGGGGGGGCGGACAGATACGCAGTATTTT; CDR3: CASSVLPGGRTDTQYF
J: TRBJ1-1; V: TRBV4-1; size: NA; D: NA; DNA: TGCGCCAGCAGCCAAGTAGCCCGGGCCACTGAAGCTTTCTTT; CDR3: CASSQVARATEAFF
J: TRBJ1-6; V: TRBV11-2; size: few; D: TRBD1; DNA: TGTGCCAGCAGCTACGACAGGGTTTCACCCCTCCACTTT; CDR3: CASSYDRVSPLHF
J: TRBJ2-7; V: TRBV29-1; size: NA; D: TRBD2; DNA: TGCAGCGTTGAAGGGGGGGGCTACGAGCAGTACTTC; CDR3: CSVEGGGYEQYF
J: TRBJ2-7; V: TRBV7-8; size: NA; D: TRBD1; DNA: TGTGCCAGCAGCTATTCCGGGACAGGGCCCCACTACGAGCAGTACTTC; CDR3: CASSYSGTGPHYEQYF
J: TRBJ1-1; V: TRBV5-1; size: few; D: TRBD1; DNA: TGCGCCAGCAGACGGGACAGCCAGAACACTGAAGCTTTCTTT; CDR3: CASRRDSQNTEAFF
J: TRBJ2-7; V: TRBV24-1; size: NA; D: NA; DNA: TGTGCCACCAGTCGGGGCTACGAGCAGTACTTC; CDR3: CATSRGYEQYF
J: TRBJ2-1; V: TRBV5-5; size: many; D: TRBD1; DNA: TGTGCCAGCAGCTCGCGACAGGGTCAATGGGAGTACGGTCAAGGGAATGAGCAGTTCTTC; CDR3: CASSSRQGQWEYGQGNEQFF
J: TRBJ2-7; V: TRBV7-9; size: few; D: TRBD2; DNA: TGTGCCAGCGGACTAGCGGGTAACTACGAGCAGTACTTC; CDR3: CASGLAGNYEQYF
J: TRBJ1-1; V: TRBV7-9; size: few; D: NA; DNA: TGTGCCAGCAGCTCCGGCCTCGGCGAGGGGCTGGCTTTCTTT; CDR3: CASSSGLGEGLAFF
J: TRBJ1-4; V: TRBV5-1; size: NA; D: NA; DNA: TGCGCCAGCAGCTTGACTCAGGGGATAAATGAAAAACTGTTTTTT; CDR3: CASSLTQGINEKLFF
J: TRBJ1-4; V: TRBV7-9; size: few; D: NA; DNA: TGTGCCAGCAGCTTACGGCAACTTAATGAAAAACTGTTTTTT; CDR3: CASSLRQLNEKLFF
J: TRBJ2-3; V: TRBV6-5; size: few; D: NA; DNA: TGTGCCAGCAGTTACTCGCAGAGAGGGAGCACAGATACGCAGTATTTT; CDR3: CASSYSQRGSTDTQYF
J: TRBJ1-6; V: TRBV7-9; size: few; D: NA; DNA: TGTGCCAGCAGCTTAGGCCCGGCAGGGGATTCACCCCTCCACTTT; CDR3: CASSLGPAGDSPLHF